This T cell receptor beta chain was observed in a study of T cell changes during pregnancy in multiple sclerosis. This CDR3 comprises 15 residues. CDR1 is MDHEN and CDR2 is SYDVKM in the germline V gene. Trimming left V 2 bases short and J 3 bases short, with 11 bases between. Only in-frame clones appear in the TCRdb table, and some are missing; sequencing was by immunoSEQ multiplex PCR. In the table there are around 100,000 clones, about 94% of which are singletons. The sample here was peripheral blood, taken in the third trimester of pregnancy. The chain joins TRBV28 to TRBJ1-5; D not resolved. The sequence was obtained from a female donor with multiple sclerosis, enrolled in a pregnancy study. Here the CDR3 reads CASSLKRRLNQPQHF. The CDR3 DNA is TGTGCCAGCAGTTTAAAGCGGAGACTCAATCAGCCCCAGCATTTT.